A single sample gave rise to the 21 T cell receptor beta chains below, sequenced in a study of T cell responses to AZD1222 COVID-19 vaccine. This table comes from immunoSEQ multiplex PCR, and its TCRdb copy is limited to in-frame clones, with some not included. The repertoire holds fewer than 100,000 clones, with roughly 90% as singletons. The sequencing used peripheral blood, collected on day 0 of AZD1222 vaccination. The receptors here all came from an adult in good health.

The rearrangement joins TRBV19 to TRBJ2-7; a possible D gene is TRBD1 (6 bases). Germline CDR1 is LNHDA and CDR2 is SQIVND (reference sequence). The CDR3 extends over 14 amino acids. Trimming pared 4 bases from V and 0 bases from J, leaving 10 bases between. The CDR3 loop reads CASSKPGHSYEQYF. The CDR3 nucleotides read TGTGCCAGTAGTAAACCGGGACACTCCTACGAGCAGTACTTC. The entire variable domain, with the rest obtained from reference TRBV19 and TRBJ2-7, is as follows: DGGITQSPKYLFRKEGQNVTLSCEQNLNHDAMYWYRQDPGQGLRLIYYSQIVNDFQKGDIAEGYSVSREKKESFPLTVTSAQKNPTAFYLCASSKPGHSYEQYFGPGTRLTVT.

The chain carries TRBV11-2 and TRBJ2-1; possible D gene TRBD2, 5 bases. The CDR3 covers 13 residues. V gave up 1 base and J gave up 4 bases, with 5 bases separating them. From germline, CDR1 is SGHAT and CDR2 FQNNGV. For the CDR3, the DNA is TGTGCCAGCAGCTTAGGGGAGTACAATGAGCAGTTCTTC. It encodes CASSLGEYNEQFF.

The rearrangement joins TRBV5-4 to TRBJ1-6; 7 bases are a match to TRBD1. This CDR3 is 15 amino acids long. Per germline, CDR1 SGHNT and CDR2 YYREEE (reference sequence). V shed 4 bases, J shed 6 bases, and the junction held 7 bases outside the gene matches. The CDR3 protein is CASSPPGGGNSPLHF. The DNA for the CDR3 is TGTGCCAGCAGCCCCCCAGGGGGTGGTAATTCACCCCTCCACTTT. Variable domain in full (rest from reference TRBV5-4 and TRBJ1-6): ETGVTQSPTHLIKTRGQQVTLRCSSQSGHNTVSWYQQALGQGPQFIFQYYREEENGRGNFPPRFSGLQFPNYSSELNVNALELDDSALYLCASSPPGGGNSPLHFGNGTRLTVT.

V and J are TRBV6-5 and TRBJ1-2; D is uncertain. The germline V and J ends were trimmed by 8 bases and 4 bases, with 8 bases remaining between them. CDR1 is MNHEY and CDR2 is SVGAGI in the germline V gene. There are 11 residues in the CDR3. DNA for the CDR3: TGTGCCAGCGGGCGGGGCTATGGCTACACCTTC. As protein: CASGRGYGYTF.

CDR3 amino acids: CAWSVSGGYTF. Written as DNA, the CDR3 is TGTGCCTGGAGTGTATCGGGCGGCTACACCTTC. The J gene is TRBJ1-2, the V gene TRBV30; D call uncertain. Trimming cost V 0 bases and J 8 bases, with 7 bases left between them. CDR1 and CDR2 from the germline V gene are GTSNPN and SVGIG (reference sequence). This CDR3 has 11 amino acids.

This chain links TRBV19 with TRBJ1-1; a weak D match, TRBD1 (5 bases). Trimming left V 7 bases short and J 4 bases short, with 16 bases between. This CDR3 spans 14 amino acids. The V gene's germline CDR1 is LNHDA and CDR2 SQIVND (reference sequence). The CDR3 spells CASKLQGPGTEAFF. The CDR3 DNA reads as TGTGCCAGTAAGCTCCAGGGCCCGGGCACTGAAGCTTTCTTT.

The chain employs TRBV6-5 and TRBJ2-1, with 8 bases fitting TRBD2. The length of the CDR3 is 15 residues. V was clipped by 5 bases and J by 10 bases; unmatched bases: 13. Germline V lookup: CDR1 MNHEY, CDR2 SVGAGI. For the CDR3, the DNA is TGTGCCAGCAGTCCTGAAGTAGCGGGGCTCAGGGAGCAGTTCTTC. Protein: CASSPEVAGLREQFF.

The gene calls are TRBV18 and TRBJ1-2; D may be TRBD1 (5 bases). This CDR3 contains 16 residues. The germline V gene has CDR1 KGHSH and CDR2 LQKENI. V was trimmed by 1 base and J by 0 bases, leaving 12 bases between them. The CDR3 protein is CASSPLPGRANYGYTF. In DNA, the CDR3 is TGTGCCAGCTCACCACTTCCAGGGAGGGCTAACTATGGCTACACCTTC. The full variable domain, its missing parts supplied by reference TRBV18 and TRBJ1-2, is NAGVMQNPRHLVRRRGQEARLRCSPMKGHSHVYWYRQLPEEGLKFMVYLQKENIIDESGMPKERFSAEFPKEGPSILRIQQVVRGDSAAYFCASSPLPGRANYGYTFGSGTRLTVV.

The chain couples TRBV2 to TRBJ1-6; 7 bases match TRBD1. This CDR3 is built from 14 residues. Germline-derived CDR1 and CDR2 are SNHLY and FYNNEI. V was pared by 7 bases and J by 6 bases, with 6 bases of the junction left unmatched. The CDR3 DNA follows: TGTGCCAGCATCCTGACAGGGATTAATTCACCCCTCCACTTT. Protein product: CASILTGINSPLHF.

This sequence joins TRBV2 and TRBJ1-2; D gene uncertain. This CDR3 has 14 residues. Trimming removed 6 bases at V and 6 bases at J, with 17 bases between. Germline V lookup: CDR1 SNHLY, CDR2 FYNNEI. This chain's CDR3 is CASSLPQERDGYTF. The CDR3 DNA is TGTGCCAGCAGCCTCCCCCAGGAGAGGGATGGCTACACCTTC.

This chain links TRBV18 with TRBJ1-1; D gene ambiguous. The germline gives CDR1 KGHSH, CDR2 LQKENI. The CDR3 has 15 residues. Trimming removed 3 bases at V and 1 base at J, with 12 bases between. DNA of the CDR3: TGTGCCAGCTCACCTCCGTCACTCCAGAACACTGAAGCTTTCTTT. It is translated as CASSPPSLQNTEAFF.

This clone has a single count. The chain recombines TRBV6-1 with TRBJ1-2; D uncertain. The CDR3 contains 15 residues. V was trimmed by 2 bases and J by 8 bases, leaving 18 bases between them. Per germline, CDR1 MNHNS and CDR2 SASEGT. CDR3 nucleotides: TGTGCCAGCAGTGAACCTGGATTTGGAGGGCGGGGCTACACCTTC. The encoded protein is CASSEPGFGGRGYTF.

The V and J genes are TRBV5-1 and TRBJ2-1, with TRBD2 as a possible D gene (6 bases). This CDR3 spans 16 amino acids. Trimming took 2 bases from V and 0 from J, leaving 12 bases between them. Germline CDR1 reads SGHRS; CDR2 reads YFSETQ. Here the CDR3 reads CASSLSGGRSYNEQFF. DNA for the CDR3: TGCGCCAGCAGCTTATCCGGGGGTCGCTCCTACAATGAGCAGTTCTTC.

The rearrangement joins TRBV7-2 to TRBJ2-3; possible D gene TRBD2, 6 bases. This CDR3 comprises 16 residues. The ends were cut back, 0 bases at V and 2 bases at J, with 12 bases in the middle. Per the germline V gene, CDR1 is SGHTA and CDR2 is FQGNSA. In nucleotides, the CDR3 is TGTGCCAGCAGCTTAGCATGGGGCGGGGCCACAGATACGCAGTATTTT. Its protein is CASSLAWGGATDTQYF.

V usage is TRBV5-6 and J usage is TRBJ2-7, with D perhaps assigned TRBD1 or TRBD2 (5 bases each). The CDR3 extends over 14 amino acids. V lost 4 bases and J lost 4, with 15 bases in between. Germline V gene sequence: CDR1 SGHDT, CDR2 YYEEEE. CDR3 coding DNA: TGTGCCAGCAGCCGCCGGGGCCCGTCGTACGAGCAGTACTTC. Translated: CASSRRGPSYEQYF. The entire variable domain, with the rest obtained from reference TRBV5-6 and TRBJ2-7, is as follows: DAGVTQSPTHLIKTRGQQVTLRCSPKSGHDTVSWYQQALGQGPQFIFQYYEEEERQRGNFPDRFSGHQFPNYSSELNVNALLLGDSALYLCASSRRGPSYEQYFGPGTRLTVT.

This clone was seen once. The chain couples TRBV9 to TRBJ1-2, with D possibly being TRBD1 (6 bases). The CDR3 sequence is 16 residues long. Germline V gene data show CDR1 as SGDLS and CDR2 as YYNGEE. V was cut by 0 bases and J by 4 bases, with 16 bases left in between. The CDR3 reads CASSVGGAAGGYGYTF. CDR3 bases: TGTGCCAGCAGCGTAGGGGGGGCAGCCGGCGGCTATGGCTACACCTTC.

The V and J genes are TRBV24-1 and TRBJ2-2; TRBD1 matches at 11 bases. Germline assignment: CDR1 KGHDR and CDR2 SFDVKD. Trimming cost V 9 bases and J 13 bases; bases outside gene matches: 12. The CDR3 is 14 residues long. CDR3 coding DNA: TGTGCCACCTCCGGGACAGGGGGACAAGCGGGGCTGTTTTTT. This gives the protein CATSGTGGQAGLFF.

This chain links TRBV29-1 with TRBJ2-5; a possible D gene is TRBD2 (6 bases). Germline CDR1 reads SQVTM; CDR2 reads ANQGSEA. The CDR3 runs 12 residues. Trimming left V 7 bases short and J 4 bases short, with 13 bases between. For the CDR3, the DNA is TGCAGCGAGGTCGGAGCGGGAGAGACCCAGTACTTC. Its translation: CSEVGAGETQYF.

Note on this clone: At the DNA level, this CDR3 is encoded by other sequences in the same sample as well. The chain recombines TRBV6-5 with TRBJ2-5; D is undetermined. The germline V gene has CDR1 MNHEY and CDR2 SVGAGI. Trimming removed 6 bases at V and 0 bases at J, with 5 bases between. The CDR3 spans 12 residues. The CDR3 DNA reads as TGTGCCAGCAGCACAGACCAAGAGACCCAGTACTTC. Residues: CASSTDQETQYF.

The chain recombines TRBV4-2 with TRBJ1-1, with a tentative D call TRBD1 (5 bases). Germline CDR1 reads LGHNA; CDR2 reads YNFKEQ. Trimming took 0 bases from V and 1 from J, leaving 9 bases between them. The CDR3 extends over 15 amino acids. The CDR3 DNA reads TGTGCCAGCAGCCAAGAAGGTGGGACGAACACTGAAGCTTTCTTT. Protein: CASSQEGGTNTEAFF.

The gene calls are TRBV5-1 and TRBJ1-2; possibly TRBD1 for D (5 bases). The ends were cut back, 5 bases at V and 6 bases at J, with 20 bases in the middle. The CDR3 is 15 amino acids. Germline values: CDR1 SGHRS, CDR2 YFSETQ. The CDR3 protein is CASRLGTPSSDGYTF. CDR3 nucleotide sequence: TGCGCCAGCAGACTCGGGACCCCCTCAAGCGATGGCTACACCTTC.